This T cell receptor beta chain was recorded in a study of Graves' ophthalmopathy and Graves' hyperthyroidism. This clonotype occurred many times. The germline V and J ends were trimmed by 0 bases and 3 bases, with 9 bases remaining between them. Per the germline V gene, CDR1 is LGHNA and CDR2 is YSLEER. The CDR3 runs 15 residues. Hyperthyroidism is called stable when no ophthalmopathy develops within 18 months of follow-up. TCR beta CDR3 amplification used RNA transcripts. Amplification began with first-round RT-PCR using HTBI primers, then second-round multiplex PCR was performed. One entry per CDR3 protein results from TCRdb running MiXCR on the multiplex PCR reads. The sample yields around 400,000 distinct CDR3 sequences, under 25% seen once.

The V and J genes are TRBV4-3 and TRBJ1-5; D is uncertain. Material: peripheral blood. The origin of this receptor is a woman younger than 35 with stable Graves' hyperthyroidism. The DNA for the CDR3 is TGCGCCAGCAGCCAAGATCTCAGAAACAATCAGCCCCAGCATTTT. Residues: CASSQDLRNNQPQHF.